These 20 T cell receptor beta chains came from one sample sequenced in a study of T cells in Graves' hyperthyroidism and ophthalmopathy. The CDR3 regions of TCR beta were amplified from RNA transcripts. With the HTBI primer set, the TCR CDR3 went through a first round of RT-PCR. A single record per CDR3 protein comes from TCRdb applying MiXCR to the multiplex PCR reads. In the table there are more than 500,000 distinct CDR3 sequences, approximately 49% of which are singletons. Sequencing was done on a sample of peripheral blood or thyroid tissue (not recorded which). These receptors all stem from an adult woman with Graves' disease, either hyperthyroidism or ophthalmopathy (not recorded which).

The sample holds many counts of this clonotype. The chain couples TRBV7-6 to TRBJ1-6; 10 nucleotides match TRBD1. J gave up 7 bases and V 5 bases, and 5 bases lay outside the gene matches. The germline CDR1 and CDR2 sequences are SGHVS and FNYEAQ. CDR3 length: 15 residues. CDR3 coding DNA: TGTGCCAGCAGCGCCTTGGGACAGGGGAATTCACCCCTCCACTTT. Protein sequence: CASSALGQGNSPLHF.

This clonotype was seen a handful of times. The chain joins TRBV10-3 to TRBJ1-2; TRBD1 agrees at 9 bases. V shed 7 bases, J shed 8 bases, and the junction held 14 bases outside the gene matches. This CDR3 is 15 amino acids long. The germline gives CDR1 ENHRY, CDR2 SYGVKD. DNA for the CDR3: TGTGCCATCACCGAAAACCGGGACAGGGCTTTGGGCTACACCTTC. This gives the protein CAITENRDRALGYTF.

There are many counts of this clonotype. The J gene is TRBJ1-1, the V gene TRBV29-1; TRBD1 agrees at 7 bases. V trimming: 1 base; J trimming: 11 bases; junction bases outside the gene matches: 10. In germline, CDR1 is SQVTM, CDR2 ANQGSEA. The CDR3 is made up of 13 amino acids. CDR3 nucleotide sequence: TGCAGCGTTGAAGCCCAGACAGGGACTCTGGCTTTCTTT. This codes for CSVEAQTGTLAFF.

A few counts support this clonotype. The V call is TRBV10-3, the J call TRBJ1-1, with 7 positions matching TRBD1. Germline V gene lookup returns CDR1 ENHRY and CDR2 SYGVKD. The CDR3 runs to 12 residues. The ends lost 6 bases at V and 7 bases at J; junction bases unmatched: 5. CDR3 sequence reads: CAIRGGDLEAFF. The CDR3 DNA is TGTGCCATCAGAGGGGGCGATCTTGAAGCTTTCTTT.

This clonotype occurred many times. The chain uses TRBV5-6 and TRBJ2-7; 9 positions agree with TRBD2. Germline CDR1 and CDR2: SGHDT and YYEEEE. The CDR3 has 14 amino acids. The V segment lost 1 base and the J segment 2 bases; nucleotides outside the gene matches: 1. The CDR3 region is CASSLSGGTYEQYF. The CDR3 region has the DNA TGTGCCAGCAGCTTGAGCGGGGGGACCTACGAGCAGTACTTC.

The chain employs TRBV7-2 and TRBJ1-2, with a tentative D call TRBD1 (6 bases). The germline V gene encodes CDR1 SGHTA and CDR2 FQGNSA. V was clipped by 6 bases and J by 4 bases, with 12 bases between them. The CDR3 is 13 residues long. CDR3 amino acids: CASREQGLYGYTF. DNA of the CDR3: TGTGCCAGCAGGGAACAGGGCCTCTATGGCTACACCTTC.

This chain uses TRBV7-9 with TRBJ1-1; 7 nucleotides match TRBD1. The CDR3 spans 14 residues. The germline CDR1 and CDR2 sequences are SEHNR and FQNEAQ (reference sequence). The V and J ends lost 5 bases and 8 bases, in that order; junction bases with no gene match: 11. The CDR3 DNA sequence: TGTGCCAGCAGCAGCCGACAGGGAGACATGGAAGCTTTCTTT. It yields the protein CASSSRQGDMEAFF. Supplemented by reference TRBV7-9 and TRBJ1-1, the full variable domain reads DTGVSQNPRHKITKRGQNVTFRCDPISEHNRLYWYRQTLGQGPEFLTYFQNEAQLEKSRLLSDRFSAERPKGSFSTLEIQRTEQGDSAMYLCASSSRQGDMEAFFGQGTRLTVV.

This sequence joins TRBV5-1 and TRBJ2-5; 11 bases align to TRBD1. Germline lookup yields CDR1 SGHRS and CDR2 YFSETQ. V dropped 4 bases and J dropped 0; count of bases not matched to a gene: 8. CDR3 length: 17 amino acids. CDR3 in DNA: TGCGCCAGCAGCAGGACAGGGGGCAACGTGTACCAAGAGACCCAGTACTTC. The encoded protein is CASSRTGGNVYQETQYF.

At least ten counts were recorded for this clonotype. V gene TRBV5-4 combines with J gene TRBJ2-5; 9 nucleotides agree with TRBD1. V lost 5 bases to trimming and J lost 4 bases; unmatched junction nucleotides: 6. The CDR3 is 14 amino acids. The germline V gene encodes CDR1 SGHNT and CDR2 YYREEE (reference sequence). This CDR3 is CASRRTQGAETQYF. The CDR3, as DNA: TGTGCCAGCAGAAGGACACAGGGGGCAGAGACCCAGTACTTC.

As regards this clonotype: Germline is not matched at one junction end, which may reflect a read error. In DNA, the CDR3 is TGTGCCAGCAGTTACGCGGGACTCGGGAACGAGCAGTACTTC. Translation gives CASSYAGLGNEQYF. J is TRBJ2-7 and V is TRBV10-3; D perhaps matches TRBD2 (6 bases). CDR1 is ENHRY, CDR2 SYGVKD, per germline. The CDR3 contains 14 residues.

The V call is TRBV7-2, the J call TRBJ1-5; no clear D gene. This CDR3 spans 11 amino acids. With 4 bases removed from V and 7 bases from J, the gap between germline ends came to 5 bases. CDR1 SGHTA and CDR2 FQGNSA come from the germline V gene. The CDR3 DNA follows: TGTGCCAGCAGCTCCAAACAGCCCCAGCATTTT. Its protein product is CASSSKQPQHF.

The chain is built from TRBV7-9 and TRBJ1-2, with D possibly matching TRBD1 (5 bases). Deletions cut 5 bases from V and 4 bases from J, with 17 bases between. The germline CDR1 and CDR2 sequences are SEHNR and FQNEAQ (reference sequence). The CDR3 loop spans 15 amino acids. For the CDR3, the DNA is TGTGCCAGCAGCCGTCAGGGCATACAACGCTATGGCTACACCTTC. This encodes CASSRQGIQRYGYTF.

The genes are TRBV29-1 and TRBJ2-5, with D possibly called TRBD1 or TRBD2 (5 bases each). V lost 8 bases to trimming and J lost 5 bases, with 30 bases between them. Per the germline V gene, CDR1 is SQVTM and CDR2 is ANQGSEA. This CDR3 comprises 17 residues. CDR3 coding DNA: TGCAGCACCCTAGGGTTCCAGGCCGGGACGTCGGGGGAGACCCAGTACTTC. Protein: CSTLGFQAGTSGETQYF.

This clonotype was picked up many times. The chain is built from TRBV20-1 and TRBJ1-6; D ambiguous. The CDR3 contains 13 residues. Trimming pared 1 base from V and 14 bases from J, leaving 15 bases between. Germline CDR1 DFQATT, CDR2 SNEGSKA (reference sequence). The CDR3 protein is CSARVPGREALHF. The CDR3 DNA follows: TGCAGTGCTAGAGTACCCGGCCGCGAAGCCCTCCACTTT.

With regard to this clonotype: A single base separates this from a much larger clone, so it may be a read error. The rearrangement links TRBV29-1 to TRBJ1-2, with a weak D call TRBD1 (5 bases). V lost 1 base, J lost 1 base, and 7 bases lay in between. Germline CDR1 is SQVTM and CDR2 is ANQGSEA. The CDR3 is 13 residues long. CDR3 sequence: CSVEGGNNYGYTF. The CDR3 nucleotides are TGCAGCGTTGAAGGGGGGAATAACTATGGCTACACCTTC.

Written as DNA, the CDR3 is TGTGCCAGCAGTTTTTGGGGCACTGAAGCTTTCTTT. Amino acids: CASSFWGTEAFF. This chain connects TRBV5-4 to TRBJ1-1; D is undetermined. Trimming took 5 bases from V and 4 from J, leaving 9 bases between them. CDR1 SGHNT and CDR2 YYREEE come from the germline V gene (reference sequence). This CDR3 is 12 amino acids long.

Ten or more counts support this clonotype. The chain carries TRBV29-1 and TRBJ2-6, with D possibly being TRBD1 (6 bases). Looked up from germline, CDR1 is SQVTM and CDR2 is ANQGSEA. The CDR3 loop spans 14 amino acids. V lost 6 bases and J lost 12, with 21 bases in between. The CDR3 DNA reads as TGCAGCGTCAAACTCGGCAATCTAGGGGGCGTCCTGACTTTC. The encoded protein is CSVKLGNLGGVLTF.

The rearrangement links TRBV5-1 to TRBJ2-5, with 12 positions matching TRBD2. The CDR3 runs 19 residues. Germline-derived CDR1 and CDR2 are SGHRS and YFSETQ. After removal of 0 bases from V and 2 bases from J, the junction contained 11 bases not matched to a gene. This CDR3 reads CASSLASGTGLAGQETQYF. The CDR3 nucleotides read TGCGCCAGCAGCTTGGCCTCCGGTACAGGACTAGCGGGGCAAGAGACCCAGTACTTC.

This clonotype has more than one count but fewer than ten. The CDR3 region is CSARDGQGSDEQYF. CDR3 DNA: TGCAGTGCTAGAGATGGACAGGGCTCTGACGAGCAGTACTTC. The J gene is TRBJ2-7, the V gene TRBV20-1; TRBD1 aligns across 8 bases. The trim removed 0 bases at V and 5 bases at J, leaving 6 bases unmatched. The V gene's germline CDR1 is DFQATT and CDR2 SNEGSKA (reference sequence). This CDR3 comprises 14 residues.

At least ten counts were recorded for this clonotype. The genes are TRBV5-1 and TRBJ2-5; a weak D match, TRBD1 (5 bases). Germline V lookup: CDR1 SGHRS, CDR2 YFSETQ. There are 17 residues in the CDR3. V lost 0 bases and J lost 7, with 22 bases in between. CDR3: CASSLAGRSLGVGTQYF. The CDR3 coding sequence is TGCGCCAGCAGCTTGGCCGGGCGCAGCCTAGGGGTCGGGACCCAGTACTTC.